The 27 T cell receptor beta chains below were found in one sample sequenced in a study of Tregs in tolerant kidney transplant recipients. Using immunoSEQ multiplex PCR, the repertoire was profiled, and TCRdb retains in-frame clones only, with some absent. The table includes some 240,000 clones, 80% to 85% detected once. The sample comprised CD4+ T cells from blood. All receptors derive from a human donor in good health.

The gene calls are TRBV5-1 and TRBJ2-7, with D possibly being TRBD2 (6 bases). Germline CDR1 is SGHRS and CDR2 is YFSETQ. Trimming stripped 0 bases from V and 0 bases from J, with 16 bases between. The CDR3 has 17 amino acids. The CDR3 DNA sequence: TGCGCCAGCAGCTTGGCTGGGAGGCGGGCCGACTCCTACGAGCAGTACTTC. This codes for CASSLAGRRADSYEQYF.

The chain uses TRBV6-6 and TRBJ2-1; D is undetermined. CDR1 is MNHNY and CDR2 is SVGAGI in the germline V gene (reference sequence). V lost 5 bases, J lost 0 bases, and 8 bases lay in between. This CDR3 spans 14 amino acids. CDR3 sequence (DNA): TGTGCCAGCAGTCTTCAAAACTCCTACAATGAGCAGTTCTTC. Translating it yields CASSLQNSYNEQFF.

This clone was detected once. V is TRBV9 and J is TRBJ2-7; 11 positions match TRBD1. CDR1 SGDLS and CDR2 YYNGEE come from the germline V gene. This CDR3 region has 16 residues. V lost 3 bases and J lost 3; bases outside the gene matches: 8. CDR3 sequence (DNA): TGTGCCAGCAGCGGCCCGGGACAGGGGGAAAACTACGAGCAGTACTTC. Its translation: CASSGPGQGENYEQYF.

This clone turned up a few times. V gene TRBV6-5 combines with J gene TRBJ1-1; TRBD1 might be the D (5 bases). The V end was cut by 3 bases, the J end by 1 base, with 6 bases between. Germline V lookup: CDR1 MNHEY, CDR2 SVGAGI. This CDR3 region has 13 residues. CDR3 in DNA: TGTGCCAGCAGTTATCAGGGGAACACTGAAGCTTTCTTT. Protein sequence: CASSYQGNTEAFF.

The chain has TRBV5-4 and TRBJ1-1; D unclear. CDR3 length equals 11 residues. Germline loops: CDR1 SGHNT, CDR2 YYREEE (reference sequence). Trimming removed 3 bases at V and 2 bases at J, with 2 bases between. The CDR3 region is CASSSNTEAFF. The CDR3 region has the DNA TGTGCCAGCAGCTCCAACACTGAAGCTTTCTTT.

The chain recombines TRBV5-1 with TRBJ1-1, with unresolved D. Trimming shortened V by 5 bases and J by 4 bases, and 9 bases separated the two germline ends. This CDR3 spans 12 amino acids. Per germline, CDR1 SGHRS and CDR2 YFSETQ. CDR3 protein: CASRADVTEAFF. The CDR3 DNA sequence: TGCGCCAGCAGGGCCGACGTCACTGAAGCTTTCTTT.

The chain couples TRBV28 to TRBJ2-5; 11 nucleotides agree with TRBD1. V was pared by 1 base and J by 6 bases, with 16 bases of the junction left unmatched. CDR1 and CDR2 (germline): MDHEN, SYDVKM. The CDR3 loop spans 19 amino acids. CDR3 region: CASSLSFEHRDRGGKTQYF. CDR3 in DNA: TGTGCCAGCAGTTTATCCTTTGAACACCGGGACAGGGGGGGGAAGACCCAGTACTTC.

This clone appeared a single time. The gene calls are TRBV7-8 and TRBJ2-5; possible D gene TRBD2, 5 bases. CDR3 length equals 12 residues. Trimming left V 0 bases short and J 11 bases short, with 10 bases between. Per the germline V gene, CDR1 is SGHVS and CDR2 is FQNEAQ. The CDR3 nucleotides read TGTGCCAGCAGCTTAGCAGGGTGGGAGCAGTACTTC. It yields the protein CASSLAGWEQYF.

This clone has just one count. The CDR3 region is CASRDRGRRTGELFF. CDR3 DNA sequence: TGCGCCAGCAGGGACAGGGGGCGCAGGACCGGGGAGCTGTTTTTT. This rearrangement joins TRBV5-1 to TRBJ2-2; TRBD1 matches at 11 bases. Germline trimming cut 5 bases from V and 5 bases from J; bases unmatched to any gene: 5. Germline V gene sequence: CDR1 SGHRS, CDR2 YFSETQ. This CDR3 is 15 amino acids long.

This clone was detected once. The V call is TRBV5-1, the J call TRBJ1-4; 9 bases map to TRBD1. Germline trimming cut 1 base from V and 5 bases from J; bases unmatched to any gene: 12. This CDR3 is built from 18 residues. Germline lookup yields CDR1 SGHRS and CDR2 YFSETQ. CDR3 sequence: CASSLTSPSDRGNEKLFF. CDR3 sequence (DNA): TGCGCCAGCAGCTTGACTTCACCCTCGGACAGGGGAAATGAAAAACTGTTTTTT. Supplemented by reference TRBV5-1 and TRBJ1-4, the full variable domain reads KAGVTQTPRYLIKTRGQQVTLSCSPISGHRSVSWYQQTPGQGLQFLFEYFSETQRNKGNFPGRFSGRQFSNSRSEMNVSTLELGDSALYLCASSLTSPSDRGNEKLFFGSGTQLSVL.

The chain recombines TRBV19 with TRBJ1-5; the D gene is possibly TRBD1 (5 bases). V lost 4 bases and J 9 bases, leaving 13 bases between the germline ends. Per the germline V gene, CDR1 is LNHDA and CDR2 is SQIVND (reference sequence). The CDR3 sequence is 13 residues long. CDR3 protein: CASSRDPGRPQHF. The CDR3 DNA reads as TGTGCCAGTAGTAGGGACCCGGGGAGGCCCCAGCATTTT. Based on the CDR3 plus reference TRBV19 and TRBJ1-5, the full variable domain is DGGITQSPKYLFRKEGQNVTLSCEQNLNHDAMYWYRQDPGQGLRLIYYSQIVNDFQKGDIAEGYSVSREKKESFPLTVTSAQKNPTAFYLCASSRDPGRPQHFGDGTRLSIL.

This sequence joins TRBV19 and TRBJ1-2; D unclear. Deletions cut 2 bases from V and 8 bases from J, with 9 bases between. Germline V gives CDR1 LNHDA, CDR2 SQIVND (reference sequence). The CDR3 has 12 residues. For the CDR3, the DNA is TGTGCCAGTAGTATAAGAGATGGCGGCTACACCTTC. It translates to CASSIRDGGYTF. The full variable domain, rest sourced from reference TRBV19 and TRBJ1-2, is DGGITQSPKYLFRKEGQNVTLSCEQNLNHDAMYWYRQDPGQGLRLIYYSQIVNDFQKGDIAEGYSVSREKKESFPLTVTSAQKNPTAFYLCASSIRDGGYTFGSGTRLTVV.

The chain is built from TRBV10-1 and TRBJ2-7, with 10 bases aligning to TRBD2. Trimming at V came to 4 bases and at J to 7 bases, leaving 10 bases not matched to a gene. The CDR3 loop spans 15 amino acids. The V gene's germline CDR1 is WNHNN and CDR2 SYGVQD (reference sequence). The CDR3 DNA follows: TGCGCCAGCAGTGTGAGAGCGGGAGGGCCGGGAGAGCAGTACTTC. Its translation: CASSVRAGGPGEQYF.

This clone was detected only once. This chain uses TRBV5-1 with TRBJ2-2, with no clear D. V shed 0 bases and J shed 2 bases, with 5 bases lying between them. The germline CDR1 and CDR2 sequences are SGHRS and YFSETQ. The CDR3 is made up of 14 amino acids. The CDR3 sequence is CASSLDSNTGELFF. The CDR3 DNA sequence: TGCGCCAGCAGCTTGGACAGTAACACCGGGGAGCTGTTTTTT.

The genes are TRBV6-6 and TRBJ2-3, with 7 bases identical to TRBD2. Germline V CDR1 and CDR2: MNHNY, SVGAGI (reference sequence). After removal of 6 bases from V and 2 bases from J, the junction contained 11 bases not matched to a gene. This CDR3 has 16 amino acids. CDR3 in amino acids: CASSLPPRGFTDTQYF. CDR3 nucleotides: TGTGCCAGCAGCCTCCCCCCGCGGGGGTTCACAGATACGCAGTATTTT.

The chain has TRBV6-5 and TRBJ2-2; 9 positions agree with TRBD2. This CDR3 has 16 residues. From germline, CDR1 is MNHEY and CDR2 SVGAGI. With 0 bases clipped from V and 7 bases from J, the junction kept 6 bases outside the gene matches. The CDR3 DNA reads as TGTGCCAGCAGTTACTCCGGGACTAGCCAACACGGGGAGCTGTTTTTT. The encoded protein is CASSYSGTSQHGELFF.

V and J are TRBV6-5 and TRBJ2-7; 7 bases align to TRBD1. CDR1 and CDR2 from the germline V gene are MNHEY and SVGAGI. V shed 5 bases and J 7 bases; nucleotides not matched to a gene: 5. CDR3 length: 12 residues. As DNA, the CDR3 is TGTGCCAGCAGTGTACAGGGGTGGGAGCAGTACTTC. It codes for CASSVQGWEQYF.

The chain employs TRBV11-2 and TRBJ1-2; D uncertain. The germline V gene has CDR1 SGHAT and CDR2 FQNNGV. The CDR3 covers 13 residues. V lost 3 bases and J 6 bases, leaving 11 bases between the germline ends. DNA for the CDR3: TGTGCCAGCAGCTTCCTGGAGGCGGATGGCTACACCTTC. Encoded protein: CASSFLEADGYTF.

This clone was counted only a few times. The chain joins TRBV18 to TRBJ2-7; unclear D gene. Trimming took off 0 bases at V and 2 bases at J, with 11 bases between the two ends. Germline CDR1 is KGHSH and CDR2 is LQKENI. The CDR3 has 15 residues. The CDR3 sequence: CASSPPRAETYEQYF. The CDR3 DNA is TGTGCCAGCTCACCACCTAGGGCTGAAACCTACGAGCAGTACTTC.

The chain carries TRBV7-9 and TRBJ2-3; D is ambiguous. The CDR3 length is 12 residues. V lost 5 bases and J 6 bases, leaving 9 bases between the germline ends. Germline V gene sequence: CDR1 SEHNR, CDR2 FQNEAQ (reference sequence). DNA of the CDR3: TGTGCCAGCAGCCCCGGTGTGGATACGCAGTATTTT. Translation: CASSPGVDTQYF.

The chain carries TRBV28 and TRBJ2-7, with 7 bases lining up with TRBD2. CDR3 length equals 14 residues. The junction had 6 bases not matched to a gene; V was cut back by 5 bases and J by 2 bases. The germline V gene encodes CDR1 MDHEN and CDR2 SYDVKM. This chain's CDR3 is CASSLSGGTYEQYF. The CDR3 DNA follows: TGTGCCAGCAGTCTTTCCGGGGGGACCTACGAGCAGTACTTC.

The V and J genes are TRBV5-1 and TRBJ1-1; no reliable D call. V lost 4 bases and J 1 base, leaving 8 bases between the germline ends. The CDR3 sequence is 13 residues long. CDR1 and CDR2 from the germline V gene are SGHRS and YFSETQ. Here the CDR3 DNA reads TGCGCCAGCAGCAGGTTCGCGAACACTGAAGCTTTCTTT. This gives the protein CASSRFANTEAFF.

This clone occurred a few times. CDR3 nucleotides: TGTGCCAGCAGTGTCCTGGGACATCGGGGCTCTTACAATGAGCAGTTCTTC. Translation: CASSVLGHRGSYNEQFF. This chain links TRBV6-1 with TRBJ2-1, with TRBD1 as a possible D gene (6 bases). Trimming pared 4 bases from V and 4 bases from J, leaving 20 bases between. The CDR3 contains 17 residues. Germline V lookup: CDR1 MNHNS, CDR2 SASEGT.

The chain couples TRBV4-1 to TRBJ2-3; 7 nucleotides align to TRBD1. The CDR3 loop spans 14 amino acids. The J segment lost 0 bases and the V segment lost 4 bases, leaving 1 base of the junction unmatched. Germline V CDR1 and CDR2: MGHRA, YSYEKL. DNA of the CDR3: TGCGCCAGCAGCCGACAGGGAAGCACAGATACGCAGTATTTT. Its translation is CASSRQGSTDTQYF.

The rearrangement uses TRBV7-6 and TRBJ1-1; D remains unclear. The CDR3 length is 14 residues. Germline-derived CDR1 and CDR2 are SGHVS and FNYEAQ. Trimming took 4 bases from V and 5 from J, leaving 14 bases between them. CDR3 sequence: CASSYLGDGTEAFF. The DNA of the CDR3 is TGTGCCAGCAGCTACCTCGGGGATGGGACTGAAGCTTTCTTT.

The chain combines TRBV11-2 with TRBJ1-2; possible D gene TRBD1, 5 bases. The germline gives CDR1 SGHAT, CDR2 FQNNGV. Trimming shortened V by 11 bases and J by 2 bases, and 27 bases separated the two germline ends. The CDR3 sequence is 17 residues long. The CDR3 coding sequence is TGTGCCGCGGGGGTTAGGACGGAAAAAAGACAGAACTATGGCTACACCTTC. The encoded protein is CAAGVRTEKRQNYGYTF.

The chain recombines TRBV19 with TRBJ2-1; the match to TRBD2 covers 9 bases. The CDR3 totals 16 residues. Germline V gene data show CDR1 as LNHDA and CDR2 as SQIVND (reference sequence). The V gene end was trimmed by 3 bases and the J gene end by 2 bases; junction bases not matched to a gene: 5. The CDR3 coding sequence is TGTGCCAGTAGTATGGCCGGGACTAGCCCCTACAATGAGCAGTTCTTC. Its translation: CASSMAGTSPYNEQFF.